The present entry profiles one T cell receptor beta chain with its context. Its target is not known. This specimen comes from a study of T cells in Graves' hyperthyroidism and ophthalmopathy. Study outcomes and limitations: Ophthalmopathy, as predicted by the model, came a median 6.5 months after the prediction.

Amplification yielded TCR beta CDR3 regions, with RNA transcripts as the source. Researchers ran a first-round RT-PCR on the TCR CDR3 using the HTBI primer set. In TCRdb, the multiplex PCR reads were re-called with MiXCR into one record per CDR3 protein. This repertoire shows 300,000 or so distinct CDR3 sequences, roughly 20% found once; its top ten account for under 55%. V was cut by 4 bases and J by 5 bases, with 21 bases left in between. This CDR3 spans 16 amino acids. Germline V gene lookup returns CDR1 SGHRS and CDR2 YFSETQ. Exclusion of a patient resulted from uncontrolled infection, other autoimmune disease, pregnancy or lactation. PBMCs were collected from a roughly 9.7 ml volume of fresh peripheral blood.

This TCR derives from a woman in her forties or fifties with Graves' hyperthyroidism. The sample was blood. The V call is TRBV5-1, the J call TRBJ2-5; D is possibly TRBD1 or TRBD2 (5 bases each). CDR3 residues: CASSTTGRRSSETQYF. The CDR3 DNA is TGCGCCAGCAGCACAACGGGACGTCGCTCCTCGGAGACCCAGTACTTC.